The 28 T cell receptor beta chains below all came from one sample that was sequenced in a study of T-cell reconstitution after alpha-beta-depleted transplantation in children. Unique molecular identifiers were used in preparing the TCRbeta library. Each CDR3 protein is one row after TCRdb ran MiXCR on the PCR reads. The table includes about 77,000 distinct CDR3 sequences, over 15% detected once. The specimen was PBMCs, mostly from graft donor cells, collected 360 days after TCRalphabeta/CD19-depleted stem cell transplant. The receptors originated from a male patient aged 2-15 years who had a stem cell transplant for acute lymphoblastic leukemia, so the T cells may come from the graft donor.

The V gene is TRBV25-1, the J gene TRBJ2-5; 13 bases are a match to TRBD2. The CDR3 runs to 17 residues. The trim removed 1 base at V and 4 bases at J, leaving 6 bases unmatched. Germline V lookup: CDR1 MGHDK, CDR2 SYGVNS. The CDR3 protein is CASSEWRTSGRLETQYF. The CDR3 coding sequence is TGTGCCAGCAGTGAATGGCGGACTAGCGGGAGATTAGAGACCCAGTACTTC.

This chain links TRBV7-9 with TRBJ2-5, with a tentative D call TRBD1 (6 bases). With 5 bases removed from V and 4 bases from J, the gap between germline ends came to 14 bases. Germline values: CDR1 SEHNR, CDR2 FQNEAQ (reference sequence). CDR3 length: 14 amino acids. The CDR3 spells CASSATGRGETQYF. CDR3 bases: TGTGCCAGCAGCGCAACAGGGCGAGGAGAGACCCAGTACTTC.

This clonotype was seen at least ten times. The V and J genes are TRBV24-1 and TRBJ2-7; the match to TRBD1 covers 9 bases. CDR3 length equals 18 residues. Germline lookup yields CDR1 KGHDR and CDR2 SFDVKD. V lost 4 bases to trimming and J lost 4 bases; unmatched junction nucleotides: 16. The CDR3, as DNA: TGTGCCACCAGTGACACTAAAAGGGGACAGGGACCAGAATACGAGCAGTACTTC. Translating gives CATSDTKRGQGPEYEQYF.

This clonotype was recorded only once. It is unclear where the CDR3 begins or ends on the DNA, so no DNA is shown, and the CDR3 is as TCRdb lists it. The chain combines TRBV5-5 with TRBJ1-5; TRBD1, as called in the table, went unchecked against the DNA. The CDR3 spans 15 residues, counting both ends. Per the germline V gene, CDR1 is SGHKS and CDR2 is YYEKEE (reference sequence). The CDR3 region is CASSKGTALSGPQHF.

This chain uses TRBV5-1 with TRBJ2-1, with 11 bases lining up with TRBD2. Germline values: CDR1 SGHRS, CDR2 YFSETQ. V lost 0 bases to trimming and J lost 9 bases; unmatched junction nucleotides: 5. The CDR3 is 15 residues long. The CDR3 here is CASSLVLAGVGEQFF. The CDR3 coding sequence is TGCGCCAGCAGCTTGGTACTAGCGGGAGTCGGTGAGCAGTTCTTC.

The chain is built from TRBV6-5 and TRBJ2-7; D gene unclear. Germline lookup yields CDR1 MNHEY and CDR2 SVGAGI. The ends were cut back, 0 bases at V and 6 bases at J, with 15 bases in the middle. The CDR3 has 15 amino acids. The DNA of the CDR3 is TGTGCCAGCAGTTACTCGAGGCAGGTCATGTCCGAGCAGTACTTC. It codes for CASSYSRQVMSEQYF.

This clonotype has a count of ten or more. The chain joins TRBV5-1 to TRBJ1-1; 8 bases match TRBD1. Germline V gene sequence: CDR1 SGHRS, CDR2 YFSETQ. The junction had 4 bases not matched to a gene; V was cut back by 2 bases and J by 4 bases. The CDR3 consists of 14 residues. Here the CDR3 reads CASSFTTGGTEAFF. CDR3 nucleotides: TGCGCCAGCAGCTTTACTACAGGGGGCACTGAAGCTTTCTTT. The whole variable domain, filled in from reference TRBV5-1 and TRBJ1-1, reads KAGVTQTPRYLIKTRGQQVTLSCSPISGHRSVSWYQQTPGQGLQFLFEYFSETQRNKGNFPGRFSGRQFSNSRSEMNVSTLELGDSALYLCASSFTTGGTEAFFGQGTRLTVV.

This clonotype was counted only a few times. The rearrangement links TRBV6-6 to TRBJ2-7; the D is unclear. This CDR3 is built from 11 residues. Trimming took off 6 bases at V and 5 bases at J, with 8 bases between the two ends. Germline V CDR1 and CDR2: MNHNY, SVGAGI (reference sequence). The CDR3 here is CASRVRDEQYF. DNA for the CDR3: TGTGCCAGCAGAGTTAGGGACGAGCAGTACTTC.

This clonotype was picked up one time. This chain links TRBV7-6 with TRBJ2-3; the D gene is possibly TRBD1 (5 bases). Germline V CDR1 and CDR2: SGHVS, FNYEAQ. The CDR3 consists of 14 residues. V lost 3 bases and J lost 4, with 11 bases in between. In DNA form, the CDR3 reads TGTGCCAGCAGCTTCCAGGGATTTGCAGATACGCAGTATTTT. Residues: CASSFQGFADTQYF.

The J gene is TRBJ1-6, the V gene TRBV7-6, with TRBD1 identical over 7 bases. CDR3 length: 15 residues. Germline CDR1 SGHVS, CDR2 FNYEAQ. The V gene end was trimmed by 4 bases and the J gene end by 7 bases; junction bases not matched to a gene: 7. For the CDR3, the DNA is TGTGCCAGCAGCTCGCGGAGACAGGGAAATTCACCCCTCCACTTT. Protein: CASSSRRQGNSPLHF.

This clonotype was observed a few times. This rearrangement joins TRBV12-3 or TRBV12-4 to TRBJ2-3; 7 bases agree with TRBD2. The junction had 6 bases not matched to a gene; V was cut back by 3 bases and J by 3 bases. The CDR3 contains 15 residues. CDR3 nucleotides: TGTGCCAGCAGTTTGGTGGGAGGGCGTACAGATACGCAGTATTTT. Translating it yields CASSLVGGRTDTQYF.

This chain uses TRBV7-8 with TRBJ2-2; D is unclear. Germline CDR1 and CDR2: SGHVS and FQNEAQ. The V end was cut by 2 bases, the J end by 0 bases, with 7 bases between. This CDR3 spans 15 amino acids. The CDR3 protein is CASSLRPTNTGELFF. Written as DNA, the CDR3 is TGTGCCAGCAGCTTAAGACCCACGAACACCGGGGAGCTGTTTTTT.

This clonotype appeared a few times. CDR3 coding DNA: TGTGCCAGCAGCCTAGTTTCGGTGAACACTGAAGCTTTCTTT. Protein: CASSLVSVNTEAFF. This chain connects TRBV7-8 to TRBJ1-1; D is uncertain. V was pared by 5 bases and J by 0 bases, with 10 bases between. This CDR3 spans 14 amino acids. CDR1 and CDR2 from the germline V gene are SGHVS and FQNEAQ.

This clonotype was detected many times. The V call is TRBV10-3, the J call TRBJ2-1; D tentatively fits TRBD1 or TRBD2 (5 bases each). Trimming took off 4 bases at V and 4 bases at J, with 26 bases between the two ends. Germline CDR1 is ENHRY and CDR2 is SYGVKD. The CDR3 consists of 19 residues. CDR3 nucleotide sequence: TGTGCCATCAGTGCACAGACTCACACCGGGACCCGACTTTACAATGAGCAGTTCTTC. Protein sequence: CAISAQTHTGTRLYNEQFF.

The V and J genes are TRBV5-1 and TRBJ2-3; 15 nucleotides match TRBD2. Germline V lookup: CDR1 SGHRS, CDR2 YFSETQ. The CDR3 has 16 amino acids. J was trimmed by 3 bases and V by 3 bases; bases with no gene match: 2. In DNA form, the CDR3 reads TGCGCCAGCAGCTCCGGACTAGCGGGAGGGACAGATACGCAGTATTTT. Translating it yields CASSSGLAGGTDTQYF.

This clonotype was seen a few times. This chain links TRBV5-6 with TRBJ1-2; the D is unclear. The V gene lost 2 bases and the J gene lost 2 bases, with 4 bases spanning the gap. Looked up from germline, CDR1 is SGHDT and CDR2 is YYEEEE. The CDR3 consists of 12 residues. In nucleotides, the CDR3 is TGTGCCAGCAGCTTCGTAAACTATGGCTACACCTTC. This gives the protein CASSFVNYGYTF.

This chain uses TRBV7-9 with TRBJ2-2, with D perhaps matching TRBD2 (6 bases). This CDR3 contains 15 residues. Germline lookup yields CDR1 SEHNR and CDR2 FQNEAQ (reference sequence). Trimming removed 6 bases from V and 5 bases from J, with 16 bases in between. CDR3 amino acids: CASRYPGRGTGELFF. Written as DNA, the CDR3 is TGTGCCAGCAGGTACCCGGGACGGGGGACCGGGGAGCTGTTTTTT.

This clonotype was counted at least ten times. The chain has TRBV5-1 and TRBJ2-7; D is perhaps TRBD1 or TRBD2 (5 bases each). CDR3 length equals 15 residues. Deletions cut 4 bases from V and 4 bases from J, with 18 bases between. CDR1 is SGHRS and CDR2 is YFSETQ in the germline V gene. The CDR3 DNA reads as TGCGCCAGCAGCCCTGGGACCTTCGGGCCTTACGAGCAGTACTTC. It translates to CASSPGTFGPYEQYF.

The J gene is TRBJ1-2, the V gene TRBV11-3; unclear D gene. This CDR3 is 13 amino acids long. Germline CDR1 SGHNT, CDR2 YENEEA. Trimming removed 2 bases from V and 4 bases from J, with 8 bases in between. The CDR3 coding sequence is TGTGCCAGCAGCTTAAGCGGAAGCTATGGCTACACCTTC. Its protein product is CASSLSGSYGYTF.

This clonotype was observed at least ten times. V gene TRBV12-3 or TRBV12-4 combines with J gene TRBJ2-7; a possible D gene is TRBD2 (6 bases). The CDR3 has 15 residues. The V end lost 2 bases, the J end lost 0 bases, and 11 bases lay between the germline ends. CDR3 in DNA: TGTGCCAGCAGTTTAACCGGGACTGGCTCCTACGAGCAGTACTTC. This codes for CASSLTGTGSYEQYF.

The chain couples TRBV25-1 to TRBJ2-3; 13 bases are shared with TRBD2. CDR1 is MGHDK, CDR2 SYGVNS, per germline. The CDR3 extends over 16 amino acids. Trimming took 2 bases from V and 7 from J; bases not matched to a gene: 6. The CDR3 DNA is TGTGCCAGCAGTGAAGGACTAGCGGGAGCTTGGAATACGCAGTATTTT. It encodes CASSEGLAGAWNTQYF.

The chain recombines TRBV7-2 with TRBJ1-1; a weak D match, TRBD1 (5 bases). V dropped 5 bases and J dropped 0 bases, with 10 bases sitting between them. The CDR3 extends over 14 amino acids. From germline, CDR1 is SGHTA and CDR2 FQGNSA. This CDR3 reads CASSPGRLNTEAFF. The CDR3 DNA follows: TGTGCCAGCAGCCCGGGACGTCTGAACACTGAAGCTTTCTTT.

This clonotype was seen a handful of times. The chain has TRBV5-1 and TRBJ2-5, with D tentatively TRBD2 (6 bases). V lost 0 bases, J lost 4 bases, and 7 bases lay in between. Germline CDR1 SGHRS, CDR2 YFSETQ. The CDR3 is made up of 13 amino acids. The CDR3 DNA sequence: TGCGCCAGCAGCTTGGCGGGAGTAGAGACCCAGTACTTC. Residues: CASSLAGVETQYF. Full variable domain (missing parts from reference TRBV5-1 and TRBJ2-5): KAGVTQTPRYLIKTRGQQVTLSCSPISGHRSVSWYQQTPGQGLQFLFEYFSETQRNKGNFPGRFSGRQFSNSRSEMNVSTLELGDSALYLCASSLAGVETQYFGPGTRLLVL.

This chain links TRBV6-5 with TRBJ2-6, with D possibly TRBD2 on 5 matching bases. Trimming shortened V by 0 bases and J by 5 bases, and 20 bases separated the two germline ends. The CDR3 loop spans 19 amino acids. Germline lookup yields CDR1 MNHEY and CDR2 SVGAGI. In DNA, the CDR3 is TGTGCCAGCAGTTACTCTGGCCCAGCTGAGCTCGGGAGGGCCAACGTCCTGACTTTC. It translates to CASSYSGPAELGRANVLTF.

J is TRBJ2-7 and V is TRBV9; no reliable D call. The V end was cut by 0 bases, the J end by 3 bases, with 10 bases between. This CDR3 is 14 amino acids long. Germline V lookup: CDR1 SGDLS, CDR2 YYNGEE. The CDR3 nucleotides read TGTGCCAGCAGCGTAGGGCCGCCGAACTACGAGCAGTACTTC. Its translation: CASSVGPPNYEQYF.

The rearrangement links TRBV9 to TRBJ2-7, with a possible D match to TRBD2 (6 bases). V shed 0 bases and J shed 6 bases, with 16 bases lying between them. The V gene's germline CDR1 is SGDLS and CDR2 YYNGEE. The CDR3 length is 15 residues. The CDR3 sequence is CASSVAANPGGEQYF. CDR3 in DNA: TGTGCCAGCAGCGTAGCTGCCAACCCCGGGGGCGAGCAGTACTTC.

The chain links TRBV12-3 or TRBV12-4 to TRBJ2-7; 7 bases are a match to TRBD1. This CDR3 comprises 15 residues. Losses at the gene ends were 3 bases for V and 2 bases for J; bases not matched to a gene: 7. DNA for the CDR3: TGTGCCAGCAGTTTGGAACAGGGGCGAACCTACGAGCAGTACTTC. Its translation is CASSLEQGRTYEQYF.

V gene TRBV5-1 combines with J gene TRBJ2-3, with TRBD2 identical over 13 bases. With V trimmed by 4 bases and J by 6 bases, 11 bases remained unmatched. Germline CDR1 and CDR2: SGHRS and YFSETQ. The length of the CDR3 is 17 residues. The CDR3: CASSQTRTSGSGDTQYF. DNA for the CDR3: TGCGCCAGCAGCCAAACCCGGACTAGCGGGAGTGGTGATACGCAGTATTTT.